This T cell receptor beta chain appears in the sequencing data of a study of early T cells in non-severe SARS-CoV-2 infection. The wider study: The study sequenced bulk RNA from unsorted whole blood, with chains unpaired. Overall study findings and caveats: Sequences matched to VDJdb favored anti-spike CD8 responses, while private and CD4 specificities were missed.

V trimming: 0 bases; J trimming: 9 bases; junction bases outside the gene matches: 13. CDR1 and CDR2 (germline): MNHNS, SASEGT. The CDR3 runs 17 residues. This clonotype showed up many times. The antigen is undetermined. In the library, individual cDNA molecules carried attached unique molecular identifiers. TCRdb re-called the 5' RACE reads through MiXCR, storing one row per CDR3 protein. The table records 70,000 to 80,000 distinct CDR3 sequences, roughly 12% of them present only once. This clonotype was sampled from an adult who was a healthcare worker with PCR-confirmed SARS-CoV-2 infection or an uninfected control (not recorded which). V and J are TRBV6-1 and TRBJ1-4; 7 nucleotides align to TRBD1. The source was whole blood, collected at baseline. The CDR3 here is CASSEASRWRGRKKLFF. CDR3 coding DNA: TGTGCCAGCAGTGAAGCCTCCCGGTGGAGGGGGCGGAAAAAACTGTTTTTT.